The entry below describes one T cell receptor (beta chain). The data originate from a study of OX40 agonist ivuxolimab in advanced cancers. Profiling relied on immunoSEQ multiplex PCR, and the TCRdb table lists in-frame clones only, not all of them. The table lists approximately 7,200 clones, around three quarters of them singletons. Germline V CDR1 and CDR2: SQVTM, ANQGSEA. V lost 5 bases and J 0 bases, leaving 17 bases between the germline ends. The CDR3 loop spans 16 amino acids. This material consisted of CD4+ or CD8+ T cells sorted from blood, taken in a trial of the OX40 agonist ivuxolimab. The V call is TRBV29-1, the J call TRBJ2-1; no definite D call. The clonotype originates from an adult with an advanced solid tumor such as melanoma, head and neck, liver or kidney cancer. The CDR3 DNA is TGCAGCGTTAAGTCTTCCACGGCGAGCTCCTACAATGAGCAGTTCTTC. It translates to CSVKSSTASSYNEQFF.